This T cell receptor beta chain came from a study of blood T cell repertoires in COVID-19. On the study more broadly: COVID-19 samples, acute and convalescent, were from the United States, Italy and Spain.

CDR1 and CDR2 from the germline V gene are SGHRS and YFSETQ. Trimming took off 3 bases at V and 0 bases at J, with 9 bases between the two ends. The CDR3 is 15 residues long. The assay was immunoSEQ multiplex PCR, and TCRdb's table has in-frame clones only and misses some. This table holds about 290,000 clones, 80% to 90% found once. The source is a man in his forties with acute or convalescent COVID-19. Sequencing used peripheral blood. This chain links TRBV5-1 with TRBJ1-4, with no clear D. CDR3 sequence: CASSSRHPTNEKLFF. The CDR3 DNA follows: TGCGCCAGCAGCTCCAGACATCCAACTAATGAAAAACTGTTTTTT.